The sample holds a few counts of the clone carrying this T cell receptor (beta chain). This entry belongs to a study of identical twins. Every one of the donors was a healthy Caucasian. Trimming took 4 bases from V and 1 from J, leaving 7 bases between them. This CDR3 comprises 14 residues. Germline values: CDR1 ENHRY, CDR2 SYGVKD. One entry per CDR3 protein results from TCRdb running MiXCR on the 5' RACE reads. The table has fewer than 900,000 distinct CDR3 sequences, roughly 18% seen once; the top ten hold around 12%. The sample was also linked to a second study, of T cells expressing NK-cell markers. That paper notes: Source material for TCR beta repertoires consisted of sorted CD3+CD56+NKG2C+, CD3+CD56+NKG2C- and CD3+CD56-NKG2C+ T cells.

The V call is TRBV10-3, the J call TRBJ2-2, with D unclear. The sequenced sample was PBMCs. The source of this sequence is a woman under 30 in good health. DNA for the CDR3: TGTGCCATCAGTGCGGACCTGAACACCGGGGAGCTGTTTTTT. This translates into CAISADLNTGELFF.